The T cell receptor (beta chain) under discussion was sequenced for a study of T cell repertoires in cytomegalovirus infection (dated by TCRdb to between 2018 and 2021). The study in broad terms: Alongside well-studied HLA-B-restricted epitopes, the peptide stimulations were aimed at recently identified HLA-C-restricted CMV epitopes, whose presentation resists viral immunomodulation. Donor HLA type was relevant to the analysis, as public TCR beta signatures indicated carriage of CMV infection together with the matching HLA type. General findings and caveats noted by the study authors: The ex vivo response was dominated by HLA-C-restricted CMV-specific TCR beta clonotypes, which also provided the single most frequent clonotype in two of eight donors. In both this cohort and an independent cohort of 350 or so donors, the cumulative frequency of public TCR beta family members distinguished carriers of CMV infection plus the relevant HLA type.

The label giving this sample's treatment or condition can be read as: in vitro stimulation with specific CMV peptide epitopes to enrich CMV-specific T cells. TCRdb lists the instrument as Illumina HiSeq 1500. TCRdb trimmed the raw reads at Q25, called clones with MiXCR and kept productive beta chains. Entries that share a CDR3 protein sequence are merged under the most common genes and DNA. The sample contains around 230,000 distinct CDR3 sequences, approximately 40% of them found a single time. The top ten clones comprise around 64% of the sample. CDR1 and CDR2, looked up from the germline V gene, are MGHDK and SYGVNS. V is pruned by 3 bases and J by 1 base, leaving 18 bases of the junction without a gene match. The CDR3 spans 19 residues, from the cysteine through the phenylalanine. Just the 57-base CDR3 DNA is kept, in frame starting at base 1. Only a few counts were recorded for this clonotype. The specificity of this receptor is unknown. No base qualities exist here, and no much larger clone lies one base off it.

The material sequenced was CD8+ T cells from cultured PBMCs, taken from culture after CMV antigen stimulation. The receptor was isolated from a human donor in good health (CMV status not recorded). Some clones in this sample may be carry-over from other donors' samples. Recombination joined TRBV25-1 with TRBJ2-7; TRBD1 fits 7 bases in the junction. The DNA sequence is TGTGCCAGCAGTGACTCGACAGGGTCTAAAACCCTCTTTTCCTACGAGCAGTACTTC. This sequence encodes CASSDSTGSKTLFSYEQYF.